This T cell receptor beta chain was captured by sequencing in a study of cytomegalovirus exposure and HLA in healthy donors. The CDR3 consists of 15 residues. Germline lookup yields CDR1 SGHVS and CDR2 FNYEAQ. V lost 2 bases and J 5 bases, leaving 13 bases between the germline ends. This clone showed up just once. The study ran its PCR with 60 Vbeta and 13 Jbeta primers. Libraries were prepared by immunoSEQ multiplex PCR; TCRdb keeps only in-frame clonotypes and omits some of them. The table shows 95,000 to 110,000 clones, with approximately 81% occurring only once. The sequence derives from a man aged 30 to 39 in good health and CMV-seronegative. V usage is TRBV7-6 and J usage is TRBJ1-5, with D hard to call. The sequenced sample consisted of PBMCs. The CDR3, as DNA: TGTGCCAGCAGCTTAACGGGAAATTCCGATCAGCCCCAGCATTTT. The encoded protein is CASSLTGNSDQPQHF. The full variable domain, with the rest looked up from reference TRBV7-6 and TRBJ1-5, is GAGVSQSPRYKVTKRGQDVALRCDPISGHVSLYWYRQALGQGPEFLTYFNYEAQQDKSGLPNDRFSAERPEGSISTLTIQRTEQRDSAMYRCASSLTGNSDQPQHFGDGTRLSIL.